This TCR beta chain was recorded in a study of T-cell memory formation after mild COVID-19 (dated by TCRdb to 2020 to 2022). At the level of the whole study: Most TCR sequence clusters were specific to one of the two donors. In a couple of donors, T-cell clones that expanded and contracted after mild COVID-19 were tracked by sequencing TCRalpha and TCRbeta repertoires over time. The cohort was made up of two young adult volunteers, one female and one male, who were previously healthy.

This clonotype was seen more than once but under ten times. Its target antigen remains unknown. Per-base qualities were not stored, and no clone one base away is much larger. Broader findings and caveats from the paper: The second-wave clones that peaked on day 37 were not confirmed to be SARS-CoV-2 specific. Clones that contracted from day 15 to 85 showed balanced CD4/CD8 phenotypes, whereas a second wave of clones that expanded from day 15 to 37 leaned towards CD4+. The study covered only a couple of mild cases, and larger cohorts including severe cases with pre-infection samples were considered necessary. Contracting CD4+ clones turned up mainly in the CM and EM memory subsets, whereas EMRA was where CD8+ clones were enriched. The detection of some responding clones in pre-infection memory suggests that pre-existing cross-reactive memory T cells joined the SARS-CoV-2 response.

PBMCs were isolated by Ficoll-Paque density gradient centrifugation. Sequencing was performed on an Illumina NovaSeq 6000. Using 5'RACE with constant-segment primers, TCRalpha and TCRbeta cDNA libraries were constructed, with sample barcodes and unique molecular identifiers added in the process. RNA was extracted from every sample with Trizol reagent. The libraries were amplified in two PCR steps, and the second step added a second sample barcode and Illumina TruSeq adapters. Sequencing of libraries was performed on an Illumina NovaSeq with 2 x 150 bp paired-end reads. On the authors' methods: Demultiplexing of reads and collapsing into UMI-guided consensus sequences were performed with migec v1.2.7. Using mixcr v2.1.11, UMI consensuses were aligned to TRA and TRB V and J templates and then assembled into clonotypes. Clonotypes were classified as expanded or contracted when called significant by both edgeR and NoisET, with noise models trained on biological replicates. For edgeR calls, a false discovery rate-adjusted p below 0.01 and a log2 fold-change threshold of 1 were applied. As an exploratory analysis of dynamics, PCA with hierarchical clustering was applied to max-normalized trajectories of the 1000 most abundant clonotypes. Separately sequenced CD4+ and CD8+ repertoires were used to assign the CD4 or CD8 phenotype of responding clones. TCRdb reanalyzed the raw reads on its own, using fastp at Q25 for trimming and MiXCR for clone calling, and kept in-frame beta chains. Duplicate CDR3 protein sequences are folded into a single record with the most common DNA and genes. The V and J calls were not made by the authors but by TCRdb's processing. In all, the sample holds 530,000 or so distinct CDR3 sequences, and 17% of those were seen once. The ten largest clones represent less than 10% of the sample.

V is pared back by 7 bases and J by 4 bases, with 22 bases lying between the germline termini. The CDR3, cysteine through phenylalanine, is 16 amino acids long. The CDR3 DNA has 48 bases and is translated from base 1. This receptor was taken from an adult woman who had mild COVID-19 (a few samples of this study predate the infection). The sample titles of this study are shuffled in the database, so cell type and time point are left out; the donor was told from shared clones. The chain is encoded by TRBV12-3 or TRBV12-4 joined to TRBJ2-5; the D gene is possibly TRBD1, with 6 bases matching. Sequencing was carried out using PBMCs or a T cell subset sorted from them (not recorded which). The CDR3 in this case is CASTSVRGGLGETQYF. The sequence in DNA is TGTGCCAGCACCTCGGTGCGAGGGGGTCTGGGAGAGACCCAGTACTTC.